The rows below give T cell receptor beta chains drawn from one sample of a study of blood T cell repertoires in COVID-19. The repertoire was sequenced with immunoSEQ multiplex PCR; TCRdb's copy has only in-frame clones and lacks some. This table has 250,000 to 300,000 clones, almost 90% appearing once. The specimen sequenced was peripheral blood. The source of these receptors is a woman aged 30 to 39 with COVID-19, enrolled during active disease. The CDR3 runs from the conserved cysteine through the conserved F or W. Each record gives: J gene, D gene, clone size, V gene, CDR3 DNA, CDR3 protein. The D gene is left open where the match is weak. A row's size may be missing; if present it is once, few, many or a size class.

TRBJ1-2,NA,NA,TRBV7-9,TGTGCCAGCAGCCTACGGTCTAGCTACACCTTC,CASSLRSSYTF
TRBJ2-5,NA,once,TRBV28,TGTGCCAGCAGTTTGGCACAGGCGGAAATTCAAGAGACCCAGTACTTC,CASSLAQAEIQETQYF
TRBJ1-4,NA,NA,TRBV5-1,TGCGCCAGCAGCTTGGACGGGACAAGAAATGAAAAACTGTTTTTT,CASSLDGTRNEKLFF
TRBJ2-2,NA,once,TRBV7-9,TGTGCCAGCAGCCCAAACACCGGGGAGCTGTTTTTT,CASSPNTGELFF
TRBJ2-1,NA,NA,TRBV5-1,TGCGCCAGCAGCCCCCTGGGGGGTTCCTACAATGAGCAGTTCTTC,CASSPLGGSYNEQFF
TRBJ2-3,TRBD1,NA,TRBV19,TGTGCCAGTAAACAGGGGCTTTCCACAGATACGCAGTATTTT,CASKQGLSTDTQYF
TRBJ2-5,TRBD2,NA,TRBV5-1,TGCGCCAGCAGCTTGCCTAGCGGGGGAGAGACCCAGTACTTC,CASSLPSGGETQYF
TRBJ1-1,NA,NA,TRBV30,TGTGCCTGGGTCCCGGGAGCGCGGAACACTGAAGCTTTCTTT,CAWVPGARNTEAFF
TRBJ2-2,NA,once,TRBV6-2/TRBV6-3,TGTGCCAGCAGTTACTCGAGTACTAACACCGGGGAGCTGTTTTTT,CASSYSSTNTGELFF
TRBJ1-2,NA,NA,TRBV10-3,TGTGCCATCAGTGTAAGTGCAGGGGAGTATGGCTACACCTTC,CAISVSAGEYGYTF
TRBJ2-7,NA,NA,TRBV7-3,TGTGCCAGCAGCTCGCTAGGCGAGCAGTACTTC,CASSSLGEQYF
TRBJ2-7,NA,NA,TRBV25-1,TGTGCCAGCAGTGGGGTAAAACAGGTGAGGAGCTCCTACGAGCAGTACTTC,CASSGVKQVRSSYEQYF
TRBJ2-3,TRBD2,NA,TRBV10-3,TGTGCCATCGCACTAGCGGGAGATGGAGATACGCAGTATTTT,CAIALAGDGDTQYF
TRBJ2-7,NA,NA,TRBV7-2,TGTGCCAGCAGCAACCGGGACACCGGTCGCGAGCAGTACTTC,CASSNRDTGREQYF
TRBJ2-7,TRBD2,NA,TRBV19,TGTGCCAGTAGTATTCGGGAGGGCCTCAACGAGCAGTACTTC,CASSIREGLNEQYF
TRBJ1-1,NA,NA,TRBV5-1,TGCGCCAGCAGTGGCGTCACAGGGAACACTGAAGCTTTCTTT,CASSGVTGNTEAFF
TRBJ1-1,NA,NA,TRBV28,TGTGCCAGCAGTTTATCCCGACAGGAAGCTTTCTTT,CASSLSRQEAFF
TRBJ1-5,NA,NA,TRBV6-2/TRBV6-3,TGTGCCAGCAGTTACCCCTCGGGGCAGGGGCAAAATCAGCCCCAGCATTTT,CASSYPSGQGQNQPQHF
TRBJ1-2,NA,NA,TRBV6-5,TGTGCCAGCAGCCGAACAGAGAAGTATGGCTACACCTTC,CASSRTEKYGYTF
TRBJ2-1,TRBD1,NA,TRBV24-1,TGTGCCACCAGTGATCTGGGACAGGGGAATGTTAAGCAGTTCTTC,CATSDLGQGNVKQFF
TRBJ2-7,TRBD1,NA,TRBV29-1,TGCAGCGCCAGGGGGCAGTTTCGGAACGAGCAGTACTTC,CSARGQFRNEQYF
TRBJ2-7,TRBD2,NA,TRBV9,TGTGCCAGCAGCGTAGACCCTAGCGGGGTGTACGAGCAGTACTTC,CASSVDPSGVYEQYF
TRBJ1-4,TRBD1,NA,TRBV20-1,TGCAGTGCCAGGGACAGGGGAGAACTGTTTTTT,CSARDRGELFF
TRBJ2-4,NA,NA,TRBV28,TGTGCCAGCAGTCTGTCAGGGTCAAACATTCAGTACTTC,CASSLSGSNIQYF
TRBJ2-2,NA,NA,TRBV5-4,TGTGCCAGCAGCTTGGACCCAGCCGGGGAGCTGTTTTTT,CASSLDPAGELFF
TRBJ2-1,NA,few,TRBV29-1,TGCAGCGAGAGCTCCTACAATGAGCAGTTCTTC,CSESSYNEQFF
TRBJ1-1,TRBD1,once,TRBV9,TGTGCCAGCAGCTCAAACAACAGGGGGGAGCGTTCAGCTTTCTTT,CASSSNNRGERSAFF
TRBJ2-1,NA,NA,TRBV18,TGTGCCAGCTCACCACCGGGCAGTCTGACCTACAATGAGCAGTTCTTC,CASSPPGSLTYNEQFF
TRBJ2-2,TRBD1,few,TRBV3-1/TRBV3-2,TGTGCCAGCAGCCAAGAGAGACAGGGTTGGCCCGGGGAGCTGTTTTTT,CASSQERQGWPGELFF
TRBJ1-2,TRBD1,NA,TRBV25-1,TGTGCCAGCAGTGAACCGGGACAGCCTCCCTATGGCTACACCTTC,CASSEPGQPPYGYTF
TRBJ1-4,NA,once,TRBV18,TGTGCCAGCGGTCGAGGCAGGAGGGAAAATGAAAAACTGTTTTTT,CASGRGRRENEKLFF
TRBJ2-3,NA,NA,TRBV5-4,TGTGCCAGCAGCTTATGGGGCAGTAATACGCAGTATTTT,CASSLWGSNTQYF
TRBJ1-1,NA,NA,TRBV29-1,TGCAGCGTCGGTAGTAGGAACACTGAAGCTTTCTTT,CSVGSRNTEAFF
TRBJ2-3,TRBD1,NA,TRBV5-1,TGCGCCAGCAGCCTGACAGGGATCACAGATACGCAGTATTTT,CASSLTGITDTQYF
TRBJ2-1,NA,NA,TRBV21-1,TGTGCCAGCACCTTAGCGGGCCCCAATGGCAATGAGCAGTTCTTC,CASTLAGPNGNEQFF
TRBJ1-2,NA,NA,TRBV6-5,TGTGCCAGCAGGCTGACAGGCCACTATGGCTACACCTTC,CASRLTGHYGYTF
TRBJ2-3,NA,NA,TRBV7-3,TGTGCCAGCAGCGGCCAGGTGGGAGATACGCAGTATTTT,CASSGQVGDTQYF